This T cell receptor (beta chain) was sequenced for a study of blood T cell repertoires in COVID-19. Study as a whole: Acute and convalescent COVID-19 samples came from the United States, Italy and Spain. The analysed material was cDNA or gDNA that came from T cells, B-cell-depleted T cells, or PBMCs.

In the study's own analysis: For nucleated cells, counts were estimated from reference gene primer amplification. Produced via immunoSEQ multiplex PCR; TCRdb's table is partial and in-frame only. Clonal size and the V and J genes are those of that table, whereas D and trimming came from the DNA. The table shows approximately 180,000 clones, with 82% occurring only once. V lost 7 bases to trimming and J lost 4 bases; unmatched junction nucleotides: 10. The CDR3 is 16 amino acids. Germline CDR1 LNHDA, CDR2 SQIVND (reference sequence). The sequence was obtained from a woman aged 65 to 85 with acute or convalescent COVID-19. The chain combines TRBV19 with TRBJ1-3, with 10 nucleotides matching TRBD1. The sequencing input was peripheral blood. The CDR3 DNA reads TGTGCCAGTACCAGTTCCGGGACAGGGGACGGAAACACCATATATTTT. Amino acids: CASTSSGTGDGNTIYF.